These 24 T cell receptor beta chains were sequenced from one sample in a study of blood T cell repertoires in COVID-19. Profiled with immunoSEQ multiplex PCR; TCRdb holds only in-frame clones, not every one. The repertoire holds about 400,000 clones, with 87% as singletons. The material sequenced was PBMCs or T cells enriched from blood (not recorded which). These receptors all stem from a man aged 40-55 years in a cohort exposed to, infected with or recovered from COVID-19 (not recorded which).

This clone was detected a few times. The chain links TRBV9 to TRBJ2-2; the match to TRBD1 covers 9 bases. The CDR3 is 17 amino acids. The germline V gene has CDR1 SGDLS and CDR2 YYNGEE. The V gene end was trimmed by 3 bases and the J gene end by 3 bases; junction bases not matched to a gene: 9. CDR3 loop: CASSARPGQGYTGELFF. CDR3 DNA: TGTGCCAGCAGCGCACGGCCGGGACAGGGTTACACCGGGGAGCTGTTTTTT.

This chain links TRBV30 with TRBJ2-1; 8 nucleotides agree with TRBD2. Per germline, CDR1 GTSNPN and CDR2 SVGIG (reference sequence). CDR3 length: 15 amino acids. Germline trimming cut 1 base from V and 3 bases from J; bases unmatched to any gene: 5. The CDR3 region has the DNA TGTGCCTGGAGTGCACTAGCGGTTGACTACAATGAGCAGTTCTTC. Its protein is CAWSALAVDYNEQFF.

The V and J genes are TRBV9 and TRBJ2-5, with TRBD2 matching over 15 bases. Germline V gene lookup returns CDR1 SGDLS and CDR2 YYNGEE. The CDR3 is made up of 16 amino acids. The V segment lost 4 bases and the J segment 5 bases; nucleotides outside the gene matches: 6. CDR3 sequence: CASSRTSGRAIETQYF. CDR3 DNA sequence: TGTGCCAGCAGCAGGACTAGCGGGAGGGCCATTGAGACCCAGTACTTC.

The rearrangement joins TRBV7-9 to TRBJ2-1; no firm D call. The CDR3 extends over 13 amino acids. V gave up 5 bases and J gave up 7 bases, with 12 bases separating them. Germline V gene sequence: CDR1 SEHNR, CDR2 FQNEAQ (reference sequence). The CDR3 nucleotides are TGTGCCAGCAGCGGAGTGGCTCGGAATGAGCAGTTCTTC. Its protein product is CASSGVARNEQFF. The full variable domain, completed using reference TRBV7-9 and TRBJ2-1, is DTGVSQNPRHKITKRGQNVTFRCDPISEHNRLYWYRQTLGQGPEFLTYFQNEAQLEKSRLLSDRFSAERPKGSFSTLEIQRTEQGDSAMYLCASSGVARNEQFFGPGTRLTVL.

The V and J genes are TRBV3-1 (or the pseudogene TRBV3-2) and TRBJ1-4; D is ambiguous. CDR1 is LGHDT and CDR2 is YNNKEL in the germline V gene (reference sequence). The CDR3 sequence is 16 residues long. V was shortened by 0 bases and J by 10 bases, with 18 bases between the two germline ends. CDR3 sequence (DNA): TGTGCCAGCAGCCAAGAAGGCAGGCGAAATGGAGGAAAACTGTTTTTT. Translating it yields CASSQEGRRNGGKLFF.

The rearrangement joins TRBV10-3 to TRBJ1-3, with D perhaps TRBD1 (6 bases). The CDR3 is 19 amino acids. Trimming took 2 bases from V and 0 from J, leaving 20 bases between them. Germline CDR1 ENHRY, CDR2 SYGVKD. The CDR3 bases are TGTGCCATCAGTGAGGCTGGAACAGGGAGAATTGGCTCTGGAAACACCATATATTTT. Its translation: CAISEAGTGRIGSGNTIYF.

V is TRBV6-4 and J is TRBJ1-1, with TRBD1 matching over 8 bases. The trim removed 5 bases at V and 7 bases at J, leaving 3 bases unmatched. Germline V CDR1 and CDR2: MRHNA, SNTAGT. The CDR3 runs to 12 residues. CDR3 DNA: TGTGCCAGCAGTACCACAGGGGGTGAAGCTTTCTTT. Encoded protein: CASSTTGGEAFF.

The chain uses TRBV15 and TRBJ1-2; D is unclear. The germline V gene has CDR1 LNHNV and CDR2 YYDKDF (reference sequence). V was shortened by 0 bases and J by 0 bases, with 5 bases between the two germline ends. The CDR3 length is 14 residues. CDR3 loop: CATSRDVTNYGYTF. Written as DNA, the CDR3 is TGTGCCACCAGCAGAGATGTAACTAACTATGGCTACACCTTC.

J is TRBJ2-7 and V is TRBV7-2; 10 bases match TRBD2. Germline CDR1 reads SGHTA; CDR2 reads FQGNSA. The CDR3 consists of 15 residues. V was pared by 1 base and J by 5 bases, with 5 bases of the junction left unmatched. CDR3 sequence: CASSLVGSGRNEQYF. CDR3 sequence (DNA): TGTGCCAGCAGCTTAGTTGGTAGCGGGAGGAACGAGCAGTACTTC.

This chain uses TRBV5-4 with TRBJ2-7, with no clear D. The length of the CDR3 is 12 residues. The germline CDR1 and CDR2 sequences are SGHNT and YYREEE (reference sequence). Trimming took off 1 base at V and 5 bases at J, with 7 bases between the two ends. CDR3 sequence (DNA): TGTGCCAGCAGCTTGAGCTTTGACGAGCAGTACTTC. Its translation is CASSLSFDEQYF.

This clone was seen just once. The chain recombines TRBV7-9 with TRBJ2-7; 12 nucleotides line up with TRBD1. The CDR3 totals 16 residues. CDR1 and CDR2 (germline): SEHNR, FQNEAQ (reference sequence). V was pared by 1 base and J by 7 bases, with 8 bases of the junction left unmatched. The CDR3 loop is CASSLGPGQGAGEQYF. Written as DNA, the CDR3 is TGTGCCAGCAGCTTAGGTCCGGGACAGGGGGCCGGGGAGCAGTACTTC.

The chain combines TRBV18 with TRBJ1-2, with 8 nucleotides matching TRBD1. V shed 6 bases, J shed 6 bases, and the junction held 6 bases outside the gene matches. There are 13 residues in the CDR3. The germline CDR1 and CDR2 sequences are KGHSH and LQKENI. CDR3 in amino acids: CASSAQGADGYTF. The CDR3 DNA reads TGTGCCAGCTCGGCCCAGGGGGCTGATGGCTACACCTTC.

The chain couples TRBV19 to TRBJ2-5, with D hard to call. Germline CDR1 and CDR2: LNHDA and SQIVND (reference sequence). The CDR3 sequence is 14 residues long. V lost 3 bases and J 9 bases, leaving 17 bases between the germline ends. This CDR3 is CASSIAGGKSPQYF. CDR3 in DNA: TGTGCCAGTAGTATCGCCGGCGGAAAGAGTCCCCAGTACTTC.

This chain joins TRBV27 and TRBJ2-6; D gene ambiguous. V dropped 5 bases and J dropped 0 bases, with 5 bases sitting between them. The CDR3 spans 14 residues. Germline-derived CDR1 and CDR2 are MNHEY and SMNVEV (reference sequence). CDR3 sequence reads: CASSPSSGANVLTF. CDR3 DNA: TGTGCCAGCAGTCCCTCCTCTGGGGCCAACGTCCTGACTTTC.

This chain links TRBV19 with TRBJ2-2; TRBD2 matches at 10 bases. Germline loops: CDR1 LNHDA, CDR2 SQIVND (reference sequence). V shed 3 bases, J shed 4 bases, and the junction held 2 bases outside the gene matches. The CDR3 contains 15 residues. The CDR3: CASSILAGVTGELFF. In DNA form, the CDR3 reads TGTGCCAGTAGTATTCTAGCGGGAGTCACCGGGGAGCTGTTTTTT.

The rearrangement links TRBV5-1 to TRBJ2-6, with TRBD2 identical over 12 bases. Germline loops: CDR1 SGHRS, CDR2 YFSETQ. With V trimmed by 4 bases and J by 0 bases, 8 bases remained unmatched. The CDR3 loop spans 19 amino acids. CDR3 bases: TGCGCCAGCAGCCAGAGGACTAGCGGGGTTTACTCTGGGGCCAACGTCCTGACTTTC. This gives the protein CASSQRTSGVYSGANVLTF.

The V gene is TRBV2, the J gene TRBJ1-3, with TRBD1 matching 7 bases. The V gene's germline CDR1 is SNHLY and CDR2 FYNNEI. V gave up 7 bases and J gave up 3 bases; unmatched junction bases: 12. This CDR3 spans 16 amino acids. CDR3 amino acids: CASTNSGGGVGNTIYF. CDR3 in DNA: TGTGCCAGCACAAACTCAGGGGGTGGTGTTGGAAACACCATATATTTT.

V usage is TRBV7-9 and J usage is TRBJ2-7, with TRBD1 matching over 9 bases. With 3 bases clipped from V and 5 bases from J, the junction kept 5 bases outside the gene matches. The CDR3 loop spans 14 amino acids. Germline V gives CDR1 SEHNR, CDR2 FQNEAQ (reference sequence). This CDR3 reads CASSFGQGTDEQYF. CDR3 DNA: TGTGCCAGCAGCTTCGGACAGGGGACTGACGAGCAGTACTTC.

CDR3 nucleotides: TGTGCCAGCAGCCAAGATCGGGGACAGGGCGGACAGCCCCAGCATTTT. It codes for CASSQDRGQGGQPQHF. This rearrangement joins TRBV14 to TRBJ1-5; 9 bases agree with TRBD1. Per germline, CDR1 SGHDN and CDR2 FVKESK. CDR3 length: 16 residues. V shed 0 bases and J 7 bases; nucleotides not matched to a gene: 7.

The chain employs TRBV10-2 and TRBJ2-7; D perhaps matches TRBD1 (5 bases). CDR1 and CDR2 from the germline V gene are WSHSY and SAAADI. The CDR3 spans 15 residues. The ends were cut back, 3 bases at V and 0 bases at J, with 12 bases in the middle. The CDR3 DNA reads as TGCGCCAGCAGTGAACAGGACCCGAGCTCCTACGAGCAGTACTTC. Translated: CASSEQDPSSYEQYF.

The V call is TRBV5-1, the J call TRBJ1-1; no clear D gene. V gave up 0 bases and J gave up 0 bases, with 12 bases separating them. The CDR3 covers 16 residues. Looked up from germline, CDR1 is SGHRS and CDR2 is YFSETQ. CDR3: CASSLVPRRMNTEAFF. The CDR3 DNA is TGCGCCAGCAGCTTGGTCCCCAGGCGAATGAACACTGAAGCTTTCTTT.

The J gene is TRBJ2-3, the V gene TRBV19; a weak D match, TRBD2 (6 bases). CDR1 is LNHDA, CDR2 SQIVND, per germline (reference sequence). Trimming shortened V by 3 bases and J by 2 bases, and 12 bases separated the two germline ends. CDR3 size: 15 residues. CDR3 coding DNA: TGTGCCAGTAGTATGAGGACTATGTCCACAGATACGCAGTATTTT. Translating it yields CASSMRTMSTDTQYF.

The V gene is TRBV5-1, the J gene TRBJ1-6, with 11 nucleotides matching TRBD1. This CDR3 is 16 amino acids long. V was pared by 4 bases and J by 6 bases, with 6 bases of the junction left unmatched. CDR1 and CDR2 from the germline V gene are SGHRS and YFSETQ. CDR3 sequence reads: CASSLDRGQGNSPLHF. CDR3 bases: TGCGCCAGCAGCCTGGACAGGGGGCAAGGTAATTCACCCCTCCACTTT. The whole variable domain, filled in from reference TRBV5-1 and TRBJ1-6, reads KAGVTQTPRYLIKTRGQQVTLSCSPISGHRSVSWYQQTPGQGLQFLFEYFSETQRNKGNFPGRFSGRQFSNSRSEMNVSTLELGDSALYLCASSLDRGQGNSPLHFGNGTRLTVT.

This chain links TRBV19 with TRBJ1-5, with 8 bases that match TRBD1. CDR1 and CDR2 from the germline V gene are LNHDA and SQIVND (reference sequence). Trimming cost V 5 bases and J 0 bases; bases outside gene matches: 6. The CDR3 is made up of 16 amino acids. The DNA for the CDR3 is TGTGCCAGTAGTCCAGACAGGGGCCATAGCAATCAGCCCCAGCATTTT. Amino acid sequence: CASSPDRGHSNQPQHF.